Described below is a single TCR beta chain sequence and its context. Its cognate antigen has yet to be identified. Per-nucleotide qualities are absent, and no much larger clonotype sits a single base away. This sample was taken from a study of cytomegalovirus exposure and HLA in healthy donors (dated 2017 in TCRdb). For the study in its entirety: According to an earlier analysis of 587 of the donors, about 190 million T cells yielded approximately 120 million unique TCR beta sequences and 276 Gb of sequence data. Typing coverage varied by locus: roughly 620-630 donors for A, B, C, DRB1 and DQB1; more than 500 for DQA1; about 600 for DPA1; more than 450 for DPB1. Of the roughly 400 genotyped donors, approximately 83% fell in the genetic ancestry cluster associated with self-reported Caucasian donors. A later analysis re-analyzed previously published TCR beta repertoires from approximately 670 donors and added high-resolution HLA genotyping to study TCR occurrence patterns. To decide whether each TCR beta V gene segment behaved as functional or pseudogenic, an earlier analysis of approximately 600 of the donors relied on high-throughput TCR beta sequencing. A later genetic analysis used genome-wide SNP genotypes for about 65% of the roughly 670 donors, treating that subset as a discovery cohort. Four to six DR-DQ haplotypes were handled as single units for association and clustering, since linkage in the cohort was strong. To predict cytomegalovirus infection status, the study brought together high-throughput TCR immunosequencing, statistical association of individual TCRs with disease status, and machine learning. Among some 410 genotyped donors of the cohort, an average of roughly 230,000 unique TCR beta nucleotide sequences was sequenced per donor, of which roughly 18% were non-productive. The aim of the study was to test whether cataloging public T cell receptors could identify signatures of past pathogen exposure. Both class I and class II loci were covered by HLA typing, at four-digit resolution. Donor age, sex, ethnicity and CMV serostatus were compiled alongside the repertoire data. The study profiled the T cell repertoires of hundreds of subjects by immunosequencing and related them to cytomegalovirus serostatus. Rather than drawing on any new phenotypic data, the later analysis identified candidate immune exposures from TCR beta sequences and the way those sequences occurred across donors. All discovery cohort repertoires had been generated using a single sequencing platform. Along with the approximately 670-subject first cohort, a separate validation cohort of over a hundred different subjects was used. Roughly 300 gigabases of sequencing data and 78 million or so unique TCR sequences were included in an early release covering 500 to 750 HLA-typed donors.

Libraries were made using the immunoSEQ multiplex PCR assay. For the multiplex PCR, a mixture combining 60 forward primers for TCR Vbeta segments and 13 reverse primers for TCR Jbeta segments was used. Amplification of the CDR3 region of rearranged TCR beta genes was performed with a multiplex PCR assay on genomic DNA. The amplified TCR beta libraries were sequenced on the Illumina HiSeq System as 87-base-pair reads. Turning to the authors' computational methods: A later analysis counted about 82 million unique TCR beta chains across the 650 to 800 repertoires, and around 12 million of these chains were shared by at least two donors. A nearest-neighbor algorithm error-corrected the raw reads and collapsed the reads into unique sequences, merging closely related sequences to remove PCR and sequencing errors. Alignment of CDR3 sequences to IMGT reference sequences was used to assign V, D and J gene segments. For a sequence to be retained, at least a six-nucleotide match to both a V gene segment and a J gene segment was required. A rearrangement counted as productive if the CDR3 had no stop codons and remained in frame with V and J, and every other rearrangement counted as non-productive. Following IMGT convention, CDR3 was defined as the stretch from the second conserved V-encoded cysteine up to the conserved J-encoded phenylalanine. Sequences without an unambiguous match to a single V gene segment were excluded from the earlier analysis of several hundred of the donors. In an earlier analysis of approximately 550 of the donors, V segments were called functional above 56.7% productive rearrangements and were called segregating when the between-donor standard deviation exceeded 5%. A statistical classification framework was built to diagnose cytomegalovirus status from the catalog of TCR beta chain sequences. In a later analysis, V and J genes were assigned by comparing TCR nucleotide sequences against IMGT/GENE-DB human TR gene sequences. In a later analysis, CDR3 sequences and most-parsimonious VDJ recombination scenarios were assigned using the TCRdist pipeline. In a later analysis, each TCR beta chain was defined by its CDR3 amino acid sequence together with its V-gene family, and reads without a unique V-gene family were excluded. In a later analysis, around 600 highly shared, low-generation-probability nucleotide sequences were removed to address suspected cross-contamination and a sequencing artifact. In a later analysis, a clonal expansion index was calculated for each public chain from normalized within-repertoire ranks of inferred template counts. Generation probabilities in a later analysis came from a VDJ recombination model fitted to out-of-frame rearrangements, and those results were checked against IGoR. Hypergeometric tests were used in a later analysis to score TCR-TCR, TCR-HLA and TCR-CMV co-occurrence, with a repertoire-size bias correction applied to the TCR pairs. To estimate false discovery rates, a later analysis permuted the HLA or CMV assignments 20 times. A later analysis grouped co-occurring TCRs with DBSCAN, adding TCRdist sequence similarity when clustering within HLA-allele-positive subsets. For co-occurrence clustering, repertoires with fewer than 30,000 or more than 120,000 public chains were excluded, along with a handful of repertoires with anomalous nucleotide sharing. TCRdb's version of the immuneACCESS table is confined to in-frame rearrangements and falls short of the full clone set. An unresolved V gene accounts for under half of the shortfall where checked; the remainder is of unknown origin. That table furnishes V, J and clone size, whereas the DNA furnished D and trimming. This sample has around 80,000 clones in its table, and about three quarters of those were observed once. The ten largest make up 5.5% to 7.5% of the sample.

The germline V gene (reference sequence) supplies CDR1 SGHNT and CDR2 YYREEE. The CDR3 spans 16 residues, from the cysteine through the phenylalanine. Here the CDR3 DNA is all that survives: 48 bases in frame from base 1. V is reduced by 0 bases and J by 0 bases, leaving a spacing of 12 bases between them. The cohort was made up of roughly 670 healthy bone marrow donors. At the time of sampling, every cohort member was nominally healthy, though immune exposures that went unrecorded were likely present. The donor tested CMV seronegative and was one of the 352 seronegative cohort members. Every donor gave a peripheral blood sample, and the peripheral blood mononuclear cells from that sample were used for TCR beta sequencing. The Qiagen DNeasy Blood Extraction Kit was used to extract genomic DNA from the blood cell samples. Here is what the overall study found, with its caveats: According to a later analysis, most CMV-associated TCR beta chains appeared to be HLA-restricted, and the HLA associations seemed to be driven largely by CMV exposure. A few of the identified cytomegalovirus-associated TCR beta chains were confirmed in vitro to be specific for cytomegalovirus antigens. Broadly in line with IMGT annotations, most TCR beta V segments showed up in productive rearrangements about 87% or about 30% of the time in an earlier analysis of several hundred of the donors. In a later analysis, HLA-associated TCR beta chains were found to be more clonally expanded and to have lower generation probabilities than equally common non-associated chains. Because some donors lacked HLA typing at each locus, the association tests relied only on the typed subset. Some IMGT-functional V segments, including TRBV6-2 and TRBV6-3, could not be distinguished by the 87-base-pair reads and were therefore excluded. In a later genetic analysis, fewer N-insertions in productive TCRs were reported among donors in an Asian-associated ancestry cluster than the approximately 710-donor mean. In this cohort, only TCR beta chains were sequenced, and detectable features were limited by the absence of alpha or paired-chain data. According to the authors, the approach could potentially be generalized to other disease states and immunological phenotypes. A cluster of highly shared sequence variants was judged likely to be a technical artifact of the sequencing pipeline. A later analysis reported that several top co-occurrence clusters appeared linked to parvovirus B19, influenza, CMV and Epstein-Barr virus. In a later analysis, TCR association rates were found to vary across HLA loci, with the most associated TCRs seen for DRB1 alleles and the fewest for HLA-C alleles. The classifier was reported to diagnose cytomegalovirus status with high specificity and sensitivity in both the original cohort and the validation cohort. A further reported finding was that TCR beta sequences accurately predicted the HLA-A and HLA-B alleles for most subjects in the first cohort. A later genetic analysis associated a missense DCLRE1C variant with V-gene and J-gene trimming of TCR beta chains, and an independent cohort replicated the association. When HLA alleles, especially DR and DQ, strongly co-occurred, attributing TCR associations to individual alleles was difficult. The only immune exposure information available for the cohort was CMV serostatus. Most TCR sequences were observed very rarely across donors, whereas some public TCRs were present in many individuals. The study listed 150 to 200 TCR beta chains as associated with cytomegalovirus. Because counts were too low, about 17 rarely observed V segments, including chromosome 9 orphons, were excluded from the earlier analysis of under 650 of the donors. Linkage disequilibrium might explain the correlated functional status among segregating V segments, but an unknown experimental factor could not be excluded. Specific HLA alleles were associated with 18,000 or so TCR beta sequences at a false discovery rate of 0.05 in a later analysis. Roughly uniform sequencing depth across donors was assumed in presence/absence analyses, although this assumption may not hold.

The V and J genes are TRBV5-4 and TRBJ1-2, with the D gene too uncertain to name. The origin of this receptor is a female donor in good health and CMV-seronegative. The sequencing sample was made of PBMCs. CDR3 reads: CASSLGGTSSNYGYTF. DNA sequence: TGTGCCAGCAGCTTGGGCGGCACTAGTTCTAACTATGGCTACACCTTC.